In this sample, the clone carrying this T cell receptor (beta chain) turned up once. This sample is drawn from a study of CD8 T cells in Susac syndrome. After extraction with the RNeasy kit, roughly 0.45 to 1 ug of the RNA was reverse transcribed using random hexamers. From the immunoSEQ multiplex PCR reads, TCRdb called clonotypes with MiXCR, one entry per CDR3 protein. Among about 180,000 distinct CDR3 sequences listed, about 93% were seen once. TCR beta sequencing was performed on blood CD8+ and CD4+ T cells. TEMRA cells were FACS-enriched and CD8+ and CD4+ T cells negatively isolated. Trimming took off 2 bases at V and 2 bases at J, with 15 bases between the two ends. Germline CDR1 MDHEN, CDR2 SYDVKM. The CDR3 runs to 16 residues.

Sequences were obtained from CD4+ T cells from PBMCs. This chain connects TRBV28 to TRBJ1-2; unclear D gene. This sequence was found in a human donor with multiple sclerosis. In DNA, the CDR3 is TGTGCCAGCAGTTTACACCGGGGAGTTAAAAACTATGGCTACACCTTC. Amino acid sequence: CASSLHRGVKNYGYTF.